These T cell receptor beta chains were read from a single sample in a study of CD8 T cells in ankylosing spondylitis. TCRdb used MiXCR to reprocess the 5' RACE reads, holding one entry per CDR3 protein. There are some 700,000 distinct CDR3 sequences in the sample; 15% to 20% occur only once, and about a fifth lies in the top ten. Sample: blood, either unsorted or a sorted T cell fraction (not recorded which). The source of these receptors is a male donor with ankylosing spondylitis. The CDR3 runs from the conserved cysteine through the conserved F or W. The order of the fields is CDR3 protein, CDR3 length, V gene, D gene, J gene. The D gene is left open where the match is weak.

CASSPTDRAGEKLFF	15	TRBV6-1	TRBD1	TRBJ1-4
CASSTRDRGETQYF	14	TRBV5-1	TRBD1	TRBJ2-5
CASSRGWEDYGYTF	14	TRBV12-3/TRBV12-4	-	TRBJ1-2
CASSFSGTTGELFF	14	TRBV12-3/TRBV12-4	TRBD2	TRBJ2-2
CASSHYDRDYNYGYTF	16	TRBV12-3/TRBV12-4	TRBD1	TRBJ1-2
CASSLGPGTGGYNEQFF	17	TRBV4-2	TRBD1	TRBJ2-1
CASGLLGNTEAFF	13	TRBV12-5	-	TRBJ1-1
CASRPVGADTQYF	13	TRBV7-6	-	TRBJ2-3
CASSSPSQTGNTIYF	15	TRBV5-6	-	TRBJ1-3
CASSLSIGYEQYF	13	TRBV27	-	TRBJ2-7
CASEPGLRVDTEAFF	15	TRBV11-2	-	TRBJ1-1
CASSSEGLGADTQYF	15	TRBV11-3	-	TRBJ2-3
CSARASGLAGTAGTDTQYF	19	TRBV20-1	TRBD2	TRBJ2-3
CASSAREGARETQYF	15	TRBV9	TRBD1	TRBJ2-5
CASSLEAPGPYEQYF	15	TRBV7-7	-	TRBJ2-7
CASGNNLQGAGELFF	15	TRBV5-1	TRBD1	TRBJ2-2
CASSLTGGMNTEAFF	15	TRBV12-3/TRBV12-4	TRBD1	TRBJ1-1
CASSVTGGGETQYF	14	TRBV12-3/TRBV12-4	TRBD1	TRBJ2-5
CASSLSARGNSPLHF	15	TRBV12-3/TRBV12-4	-	TRBJ1-6
CASSLAGGQYNSPLHF	16	TRBV11-3	-	TRBJ1-6
CASSRGTSGSYEQYF	15	TRBV4-1	TRBD2	TRBJ2-7
CSASGFYNEQFF	12	TRBV20-1	-	TRBJ2-1
CASSERQLFMNTEAFF	16	TRBV6-1	-	TRBJ1-1
CASSEWGVRGGNTEAFF	17	TRBV2	-	TRBJ1-1
CASSGGTGAKKLFF	14	TRBV5-6	TRBD1	TRBJ1-4
CASTPGQGFGNTEAFF	16	TRBV5-1	TRBD1	TRBJ1-1
CASRDSLYEKLFF	13	TRBV7-9	-	TRBJ1-4
CASTDLRGGAVEQFF	15	TRBV25-1	-	TRBJ2-1
CSVIRDMNTEAFF	13	TRBV29-1	-	TRBJ1-1
CSASDPDSNYGYTF	14	TRBV20-1	-	TRBJ1-2
CSATGRANYGYTF	13	TRBV20-1	-	TRBJ1-2
CASSSTPGTEAFF	13	TRBV5-1	-	TRBJ1-1
CSVEDGAQYF	10	TRBV29-1	-	TRBJ2-3
CSVEDNGAPSQYF	13	TRBV29-1	-	TRBJ2-5
CASRLSGVYEQFF	13	TRBV12-3/TRBV12-4	-	TRBJ2-1
CASSFGSNEQYF	12	TRBV5-1	-	TRBJ2-7
CASSLGGVGAKNIQYF	16	TRBV12-3/TRBV12-4	-	TRBJ2-4
CASSSGGTGHEQFF	14	TRBV5-6	-	TRBJ2-1
CASSYSGGTEAFF	13	TRBV6-2/TRBV6-3	-	TRBJ1-1
CASSEMLAGGWSDEQYF	17	TRBV6-1	TRBD2	TRBJ2-7
CASSPAGQGVYNEQFF	16	TRBV4-3	TRBD1	TRBJ2-1
CAWSAQGGTEAFF	13	TRBV30	-	TRBJ1-1
CASNSGWGNTEAFF	14	TRBV2	-	TRBJ1-1
CASRWGTSGRQSQETQYF	18	TRBV2	TRBD2	TRBJ2-5
CASSNTPTRDEQYF	14	TRBV18	-	TRBJ2-7
CASSPASGRNEQFF	14	TRBV18	TRBD2	TRBJ2-1
CASSQHLGESPLHF	14	TRBV4-2	-	TRBJ1-6
CASSLVQTVSNYGYTF	16	TRBV7-2	-	TRBJ1-2
CASSLDAPSAGFYGYTF	17	TRBV5-1	-	TRBJ1-2
CASSLMVGEKLFF	13	TRBV12-3/TRBV12-4	-	TRBJ1-4